The 16 T cell receptor beta chains presented below share a single source sample, sequenced in a study of beta chain features in type 1 diabetes. Expressed TCRB transcripts were sequenced, since all the RNA that had been isolated was reverse transcribed. The assay was immunoSEQ multiplex PCR, and TCRdb's table has in-frame clones only and misses some. The repertoire holds around 430,000 clones, with approximately 28% as singletons. Sequencing was performed on naive CD4+ T cells from blood. The receptors derive from a man aged 18 to 30 in good health.

This clone was seen a handful of times. This chain joins TRBV19 and TRBJ2-1; no firm D call. CDR3 length: 12 amino acids. Trimming stripped 5 bases from V and 4 bases from J, with 6 bases between. Per the germline V gene, CDR1 is LNHDA and CDR2 is SQIVND (reference sequence). DNA of the CDR3: TGTGCCAGTAGTTGGGATTACAATGAGCAGTTCTTC. It encodes CASSWDYNEQFF.

This chain links TRBV25-1 with TRBJ2-7; a possible D gene is TRBD2 (6 bases). Germline assignment: CDR1 MGHDK and CDR2 SYGVNS. Trimming removed 3 bases at V and 2 bases at J, with 8 bases between. CDR3 length: 13 residues. The CDR3 sequence is CASSETGAYEQYF. The CDR3 coding sequence is TGTGCCAGCAGTGAGACGGGGGCCTACGAGCAGTACTTC.

This clone occurred a few times. The V and J genes are TRBV9 and TRBJ1-3; D is perhaps TRBD1 (5 bases). V lost 3 bases and J 0 bases, leaving 13 bases between the germline ends. Germline CDR1 reads SGDLS; CDR2 reads YYNGEE. The length of the CDR3 is 16 residues. The DNA of the CDR3 is TGTGCCAGCAGCGAAGGCGGGGGACTCTCTGGAAACACCATATATTTT. Translated, it gives CASSEGGGLSGNTIYF.

This chain uses TRBV4-3 with TRBJ2-6; D remains unclear. The V gene's germline CDR1 is LGHNA and CDR2 YSLEER. Trimming took off 0 bases at V and 2 bases at J, with 11 bases between the two ends. The CDR3 consists of 17 residues. This CDR3 is CASSQDPREAGANVLTF. The CDR3 nucleotides are TGCGCCAGCAGCCAAGATCCCCGAGAAGCTGGGGCCAACGTCCTGACTTTC.

This chain connects TRBV30 to TRBJ2-1, with a tentative D call TRBD2 (6 bases). CDR1 is GTSNPN, CDR2 SVGIG, per germline (reference sequence). The CDR3 spans 13 residues. Trimming left V 3 bases short and J 8 bases short, with 14 bases between. The CDR3 nucleotides are TGTGCCTGGAGCGGGAGCGACTGGGATGAGCAGTTCTTC. Translating gives CAWSGSDWDEQFF.

A remark on this clone: Other DNA sequences in the sample encode the same CDR3. The V and J genes are TRBV20-1 and TRBJ2-5; D gene unclear. The CDR3 has 11 amino acids. V gave up 3 bases and J gave up 4 bases, with 6 bases separating them. Germline V CDR1 and CDR2: DFQATT, SNEGSKA (reference sequence). In DNA, the CDR3 is TGCAGTGCTAGTAGGCGAGAGACCCAGTACTTC. It translates to CSASRRETQYF.

There are a few counts of this clone. The CDR3 reads CASSRDGLAVALYF. CDR3 bases: TGTGCCAGCAGCCGTGACGGACTAGCGGTAGCACTCTATTTT. This sequence joins TRBV11-1 and TRBJ2-3; TRBD2 matches 10 bases. The ends lost 5 bases at V and 15 bases at J; junction bases unmatched: 14. The CDR3 totals 14 residues. Germline V gene data show CDR1 as SGHAT and CDR2 as FQDESV (reference sequence).

This clone was observed a handful of times. V is TRBV7-9 and J is TRBJ1-1, with 7 positions matching TRBD1. J was trimmed by 4 bases and V by 1 base; bases with no gene match: 9. The CDR3 loop spans 16 amino acids. Germline lookup yields CDR1 SEHNR and CDR2 FQNEAQ (reference sequence). In DNA, the CDR3 is TGTGCCAGCAGCTTAGTGACAGGGAGGGGGAGCACTGAAGCTTTCTTT. Its protein is CASSLVTGRGSTEAFF.

This clone was seen a handful of times. V usage is TRBV2 and J usage is TRBJ2-1, with D possibly being TRBD2 (6 bases). This CDR3 has 16 residues. Germline V lookup: CDR1 SNHLY, CDR2 FYNNEI. Trimming took 6 bases from V and 0 from J, leaving 15 bases between them. The CDR3 coding sequence is TGTGCCAGCAGAGGGAGTAGCGGTCGCTCCTACAATGAGCAGTTCTTC. This sequence encodes CASRGSSGRSYNEQFF.

The chain employs TRBV27 and TRBJ2-2, with 14 positions matching TRBD2. V shed 6 bases and J 6 bases; nucleotides not matched to a gene: 6. Germline CDR1 reads MNHEY; CDR2 reads SMNVEV (reference sequence). The CDR3 extends over 16 amino acids. CDR3 DNA: TGTGCCAGCAGGACTAGCGGGAGGGCAAGCGCCGGGGAGCTGTTTTTT. Translation gives CASRTSGRASAGELFF.

This chain joins TRBV6-5 and TRBJ2-3, with D possibly matching TRBD1 (5 bases). The CDR3 length is 15 residues. Germline V lookup: CDR1 MNHEY, CDR2 SVGAGI. Trimming pared 2 bases from V and 0 bases from J, leaving 9 bases between. Here the CDR3 reads CASSYQGTSTDTQYF. CDR3 DNA sequence: TGTGCCAGCAGTTACCAGGGTACTAGCACAGATACGCAGTATTTT.

V and J are TRBV2 and TRBJ2-4; weak D call: TRBD2 (5 bases). This CDR3 is built from 13 residues. Trimming removed 7 bases at V and 3 bases at J, with 10 bases between. CDR1 and CDR2 from the germline V gene are SNHLY and FYNNEI. Here the CDR3 reads CASNTGGKNIQYF. CDR3 in DNA: TGTGCCAGCAACACCGGAGGCAAAAACATTCAGTACTTC. Based on the CDR3 plus reference TRBV2 and TRBJ2-4, the full variable domain is EPEVTQTPSHQVTQMGQEVILRCVPISNHLYFYWYRQILGQKVEFLVSFYNNEISEKSEIFDDQFSVERPDGSNFTLKIRSTKLEDSAMYFCASNTGGKNIQYFGAGTRLSVL.

The chain employs TRBV29-1 and TRBJ2-7; D unclear. From germline, CDR1 is SQVTM and CDR2 ANQGSEA. Deletions cut 2 bases from V and 0 bases from J, with 5 bases between. CDR3 size: 12 residues. The CDR3 DNA reads TGCAGCGTTGAACAGGACTCCTACGAGCAGTACTTC. Amino acid sequence: CSVEQDSYEQYF.

The chain combines TRBV6-1 with TRBJ2-7; weak D call: TRBD2 (6 bases). The V and J ends lost 6 bases and 5 bases respectively, with 14 bases between them. The CDR3 totals 13 residues. Per germline, CDR1 MNHNS and CDR2 SASEGT. CDR3 sequence reads: CASSPGSVNEQYF. The CDR3 nucleotides are TGTGCCAGCAGCCCCGGGAGCGTCAACGAGCAGTACTTC.

V is TRBV5-1 and J is TRBJ2-1; 8 bases align to TRBD2. This CDR3 comprises 15 residues. Germline assignment: CDR1 SGHRS and CDR2 YFSETQ. V dropped 4 bases and J dropped 5; count of bases not matched to a gene: 8. The CDR3 DNA follows: TGCGCCAGCAGCCTCTTAGCGGGAACCGACAATGAGCAGTTCTTC. Translated, it gives CASSLLAGTDNEQFF.

There are a few counts of this clone. Germline and junction disagree at one end, which may indicate a read error. The rearrangement uses TRBV30 and TRBJ1-2; 9 bases map to TRBD1. There are 14 residues in the CDR3. Germline assignment: CDR1 GTSNPN and CDR2 SVGIG (reference sequence). In nucleotides, the CDR3 is TGTGCCGGGAGTAGGGACAGGGCGTACTATGGCTACACCTTC. Its translation is CAGSRDRAYYGYTF.